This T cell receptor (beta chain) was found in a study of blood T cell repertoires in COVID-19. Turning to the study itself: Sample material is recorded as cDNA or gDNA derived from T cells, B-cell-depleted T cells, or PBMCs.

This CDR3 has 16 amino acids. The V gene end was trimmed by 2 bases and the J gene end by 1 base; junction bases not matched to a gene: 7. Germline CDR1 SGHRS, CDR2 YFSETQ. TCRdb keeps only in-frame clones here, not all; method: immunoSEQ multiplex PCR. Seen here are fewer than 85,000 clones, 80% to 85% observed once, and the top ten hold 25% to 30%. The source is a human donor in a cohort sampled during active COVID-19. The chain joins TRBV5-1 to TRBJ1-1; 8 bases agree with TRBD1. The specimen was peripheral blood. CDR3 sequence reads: CASSFDQGAPNTEAFF. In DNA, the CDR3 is TGCGCCAGCAGCTTCGACCAGGGGGCGCCGAACACTGAAGCTTTCTTT. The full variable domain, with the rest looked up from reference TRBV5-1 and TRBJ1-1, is KAGVTQTPRYLIKTRGQQVTLSCSPISGHRSVSWYQQTPGQGLQFLFEYFSETQRNKGNFPGRFSGRQFSNSRSEMNVSTLELGDSALYLCASSFDQGAPNTEAFFGQGTRLTVV.